This TCR beta chain was captured in a study of blood T cell repertoires in COVID-19. The data were produced by immunoSEQ multiplex PCR, yet TCRdb's version contains in-frame clones alone and is incomplete. The data show roughly 130,000 clones, just under 85% seen once. The CDR3 spans 15 residues. Trimming pared 8 bases from V and 1 base from J, leaving 18 bases between. Germline V gene sequence: CDR1 LGHDT, CDR2 YNNKEL (reference sequence). This sequence was found in a woman of 80 years or more with acute or convalescent COVID-19. This chain connects TRBV3-1 (or the pseudogene TRBV3-2) to TRBJ2-7, with D tentatively TRBD2 (6 bases). The sample was peripheral blood. The CDR3 sequence is CASASGGSFSYEQYF. The CDR3 DNA follows: TGTGCCAGCGCTTCCGGGGGATCGTTTTCCTACGAGCAGTACTTC.